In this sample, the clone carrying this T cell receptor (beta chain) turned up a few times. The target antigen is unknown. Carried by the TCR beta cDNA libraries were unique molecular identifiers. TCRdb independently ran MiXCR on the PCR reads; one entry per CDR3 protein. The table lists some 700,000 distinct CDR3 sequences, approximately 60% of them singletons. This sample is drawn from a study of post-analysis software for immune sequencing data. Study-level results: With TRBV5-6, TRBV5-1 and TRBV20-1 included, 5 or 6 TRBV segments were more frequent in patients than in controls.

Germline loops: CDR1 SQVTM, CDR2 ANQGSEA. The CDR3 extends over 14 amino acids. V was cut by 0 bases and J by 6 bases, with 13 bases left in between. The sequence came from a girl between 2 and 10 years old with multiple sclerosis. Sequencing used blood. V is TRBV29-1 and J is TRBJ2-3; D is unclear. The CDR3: CSVEDRVGLDTQYF. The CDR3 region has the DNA TGCAGCGTTGAAGACCGAGTGGGTCTTGATACGCAGTATTTT.